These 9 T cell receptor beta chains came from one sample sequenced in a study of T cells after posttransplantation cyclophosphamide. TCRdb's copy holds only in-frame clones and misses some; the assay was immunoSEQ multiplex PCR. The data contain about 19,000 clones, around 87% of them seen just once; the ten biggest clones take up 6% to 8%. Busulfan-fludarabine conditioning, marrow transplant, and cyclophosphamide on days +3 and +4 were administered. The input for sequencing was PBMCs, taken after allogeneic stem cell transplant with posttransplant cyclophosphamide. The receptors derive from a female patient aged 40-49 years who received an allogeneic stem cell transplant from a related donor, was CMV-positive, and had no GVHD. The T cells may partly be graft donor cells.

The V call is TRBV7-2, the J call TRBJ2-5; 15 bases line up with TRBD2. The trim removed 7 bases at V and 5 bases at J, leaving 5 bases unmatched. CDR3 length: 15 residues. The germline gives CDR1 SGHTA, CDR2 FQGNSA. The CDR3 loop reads CASTPGLAGGETQYF. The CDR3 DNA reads TGTGCCAGCACCCCCGGACTAGCGGGAGGGGAGACCCAGTACTTC.

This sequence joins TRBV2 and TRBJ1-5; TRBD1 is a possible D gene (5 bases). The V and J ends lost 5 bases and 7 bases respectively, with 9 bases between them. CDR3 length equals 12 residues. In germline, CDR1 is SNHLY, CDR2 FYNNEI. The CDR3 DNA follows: TGTGCCAGCAGTCCAGGGTCCCAGCCCCAGCATTTT. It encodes CASSPGSQPQHF.

DNA for the CDR3: TGTGCCAGCAGCCCCCCGGGGGGGACTACCATTCAGTACTTC. Amino acids: CASSPPGGTTIQYF. The chain links TRBV28 to TRBJ2-4; 8 bases line up with TRBD2. Germline values: CDR1 MDHEN, CDR2 SYDVKM. J gave up 9 bases and V 6 bases, and 10 bases lay outside the gene matches. This CDR3 has 14 residues.

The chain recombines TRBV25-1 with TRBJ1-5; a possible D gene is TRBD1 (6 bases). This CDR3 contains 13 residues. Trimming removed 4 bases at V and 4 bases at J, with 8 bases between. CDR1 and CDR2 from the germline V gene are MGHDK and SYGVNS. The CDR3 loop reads CASSVGGNQPQHF. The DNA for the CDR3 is TGTGCCAGCAGTGTAGGGGGAAATCAGCCCCAGCATTTT.

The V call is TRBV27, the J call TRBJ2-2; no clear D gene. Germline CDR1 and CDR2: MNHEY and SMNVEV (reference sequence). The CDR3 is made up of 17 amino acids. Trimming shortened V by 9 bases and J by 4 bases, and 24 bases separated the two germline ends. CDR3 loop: CASSNVRTRFVTGELFF. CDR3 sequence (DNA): TGTGCCAGTTCTAACGTCCGCACGAGGTTCGTCACCGGGGAGCTGTTTTTT.

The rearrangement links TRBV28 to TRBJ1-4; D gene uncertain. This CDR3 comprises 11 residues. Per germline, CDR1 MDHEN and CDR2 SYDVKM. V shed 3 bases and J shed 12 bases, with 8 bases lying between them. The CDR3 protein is CASSFRSELFF. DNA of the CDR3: TGTGCCAGCAGTTTCAGGTCAGAACTGTTTTTT.

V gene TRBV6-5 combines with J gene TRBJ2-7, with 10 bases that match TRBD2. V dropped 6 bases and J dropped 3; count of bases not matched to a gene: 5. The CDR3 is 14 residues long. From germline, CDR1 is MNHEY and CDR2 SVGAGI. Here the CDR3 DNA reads TGTGCCAGCAGGAGTAGCGGGAGGCACTACGAGCAGTACTTC. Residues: CASRSSGRHYEQYF.

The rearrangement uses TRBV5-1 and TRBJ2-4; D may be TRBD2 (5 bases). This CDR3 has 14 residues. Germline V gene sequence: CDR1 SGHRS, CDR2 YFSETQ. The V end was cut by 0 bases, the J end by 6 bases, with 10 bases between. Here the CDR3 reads CASSLGESGNIQYF. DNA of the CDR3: TGCGCCAGCAGCTTGGGGGAGTCCGGAAACATTCAGTACTTC.

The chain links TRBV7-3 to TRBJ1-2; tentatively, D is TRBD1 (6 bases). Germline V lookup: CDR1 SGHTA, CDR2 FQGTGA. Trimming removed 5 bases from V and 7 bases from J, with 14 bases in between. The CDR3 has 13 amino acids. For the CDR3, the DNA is TGTGCCAGCAGCCAAGCCATGGACAGTGGCTACACCTTC. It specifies CASSQAMDSGYTF.